This passage covers 27 T cell receptor beta chains from one sample sequenced in a study of patients and donors after allogeneic stem cell transplantation. TCRdb fed the RT-PCR reads into MiXCR, producing one record per CDR3 protein. The profile shows about 960,000 distinct CDR3 sequences, about a sixth of them singletons. The sample taken for sequencing was blood, either unsorted or a sorted T cell fraction (not recorded which). The receptor source for this set is a human donor who was either an allogeneic HSCT recipient or a stem cell or donor lymphocyte infusion donor (not recorded which). It is not recorded whose cells these are; they may come from a transplant donor.

This clonotype showed up just a few times. V and J are TRBV7-6 and TRBJ2-1, with D unresolved. The CDR3 loop spans 17 amino acids. Trimming shortened V by 0 bases and J by 6 bases, and 18 bases separated the two germline ends. CDR1 SGHVS and CDR2 FNYEAQ come from the germline V gene. CDR3 DNA: TGTGCCAGCAGCTTAGCGCCTGGGATCAAGGTCACCAATGAGCAGTTCTTC. The encoded protein is CASSLAPGIKVTNEQFF.

The CDR3 sequence is CASSAGNPGTGQYF. For the CDR3, the DNA is TGTGCCAGCAGCGCAGGTAACCCGGGGACCGGGCAGTACTTC. This chain uses TRBV9 with TRBJ2-7; D tentatively reads TRBD1 or TRBD2 (5 bases each). Trimming took off 3 bases at V and 9 bases at J, with 19 bases between the two ends. The CDR3 extends over 14 amino acids. Germline CDR1 reads SGDLS; CDR2 reads YYNGEE. Filled out from reference TRBV9 and TRBJ2-7, the complete variable domain reads DSGVTQTPKHLITATGQRVTLRCSPRSGDLSVYWYQQSLDQGLQFLIQYYNGEERAKGNILERFSAQQFPDLHSELNLSSLELGDSALYFCASSAGNPGTGQYFGPGTRLTVT.

The CDR3 DNA follows: TGTGCCAGTAGTATGGGGATGGGTGACTATGGCTACACCTTC. Translation gives CASSMGMGDYGYTF. The chain joins TRBV19 to TRBJ1-2; unclear D gene. Germline V gene sequence: CDR1 LNHDA, CDR2 SQIVND (reference sequence). The length of the CDR3 is 14 residues. Trimming left V 3 bases short and J 3 bases short, with 11 bases between.

The V and J genes are TRBV5-1 and TRBJ2-7; no clear D gene. The CDR3 length is 13 residues. Trimming took off 4 bases at V and 2 bases at J, with 10 bases between the two ends. Germline CDR1 is SGHRS and CDR2 is YFSETQ. The CDR3, as DNA: TGCGCCAGCAGCCCTCACGCGACCTACGAGCAGTACTTC. The encoded protein is CASSPHATYEQYF.

The count of this clonotype is one. This rearrangement joins TRBV27 to TRBJ2-7; TRBD1 matches 7 bases. The CDR3 contains 16 residues. V shed 0 bases, J shed 2 bases, and the junction held 7 bases outside the gene matches. The V gene's germline CDR1 is MNHEY and CDR2 SMNVEV (reference sequence). CDR3 nucleotide sequence: TGTGCCAGCAGTTTATCCTCGGGACAGTTAACCTACGAGCAGTACTTC. Its translation is CASSLSSGQLTYEQYF.

This clonotype was observed a few times. J is TRBJ1-1 and V is TRBV20-1; D may be TRBD1 (6 bases). The CDR3 sequence is 14 residues long. V gave up 2 bases and J gave up 5 bases, with 15 bases separating them. CDR1 is DFQATT, CDR2 SNEGSKA, per germline (reference sequence). In nucleotides, the CDR3 is TGCAGTGCTAGATCGAGAGGGGGAGGGACTGAAGCTTTCTTT. Encoded protein: CSARSRGGGTEAFF.

This clonotype came up many times. V gene TRBV25-1 combines with J gene TRBJ1-1; maybe TRBD1 (6 bases). Germline V gene lookup returns CDR1 MGHDK and CDR2 SYGVNS. The CDR3 consists of 16 residues. The V end lost 0 bases, the J end lost 2 bases, and 13 bases lay between the germline ends. The CDR3 loop reads CASSEYRGQTNTEAFF. DNA of the CDR3: TGTGCCAGCAGTGAATATCGGGGACAAACAAACACTGAAGCTTTCTTT. Variable domain in full (rest from reference TRBV25-1 and TRBJ1-1): EADIYQTPRYLVIGTGKKITLECSQTMGHDKMYWYQQDPGMELHLIHYSYGVNSTEKGDLSSESTVSRIRTEHFPLTLESARPSHTSQYLCASSEYRGQTNTEAFFGQGTRLTVV.

The rearrangement uses TRBV20-1 and TRBJ2-7, with a possible D match to TRBD2 (5 bases). Germline CDR1 is DFQATT and CDR2 is SNEGSKA (reference sequence). Between the trimmed V and J ends, which lost 4 bases and 3 bases, there was a span of 13 bases. This CDR3 is built from 13 residues. CDR3 protein: CSATGIMSYEQYF. In DNA, the CDR3 is TGCAGTGCTACCGGGATTATGAGCTACGAGCAGTACTTC.

V usage is TRBV4-3 and J usage is TRBJ1-5; the D is unclear. The V gene lost 0 bases and the J gene lost 0 bases, with 18 bases spanning the gap. The CDR3 has 19 amino acids. Germline V lookup: CDR1 LGHNA, CDR2 YSLEER. The CDR3 region is CASSQEVRGKGDSNQPQHF. CDR3 nucleotides: TGCGCCAGCAGCCAAGAGGTTCGAGGGAAGGGTGATAGCAATCAGCCCCAGCATTTT.

The V and J genes are TRBV20-1 and TRBJ1-2; D is unclear. The CDR3 length is 11 residues. Germline V gene lookup returns CDR1 DFQATT and CDR2 SNEGSKA (reference sequence). V gave up 3 bases and J gave up 3 bases, with 5 bases separating them. CDR3: CSASSYYGYTF. The CDR3 DNA sequence: TGCAGTGCTAGTTCTTACTATGGCTACACCTTC.

There are a few counts of this clonotype. This chain links TRBV4-3 with TRBJ2-3; unclear D gene. From germline, CDR1 is LGHNA and CDR2 YSLEER. This CDR3 spans 13 amino acids. V lost 1 base to trimming and J lost 4 bases, with 6 bases between them. CDR3 nucleotide sequence: TGCGCCAGCAGCCAAGCTATGGCAGATACGCAGTATTTT. Translated, it gives CASSQAMADTQYF.

This clonotype was picked up a small number of times. The rearrangement uses TRBV5-1 and TRBJ2-2; TRBD1 might be the D (6 bases). V lost 1 base to trimming and J lost 6 bases, with 22 bases between them. This CDR3 has 18 amino acids. Germline V lookup: CDR1 SGHRS, CDR2 YFSETQ. The DNA for the CDR3 is TGCGCCAGCAGCTTGAAGGACACAGGGAAGGTCCTGGCCGGGGAGCTGTTTTTT. Its translation: CASSLKDTGKVLAGELFF. The full variable domain, completed using reference TRBV5-1 and TRBJ2-2, is KAGVTQTPRYLIKTRGQQVTLSCSPISGHRSVSWYQQTPGQGLQFLFEYFSETQRNKGNFPGRFSGRQFSNSRSEMNVSTLELGDSALYLCASSLKDTGKVLAGELFFGEGSRLTVL.

This clonotype has a handful of counts. The chain carries TRBV7-9 and TRBJ2-1, with 9 bases that match TRBD2. In germline, CDR1 is SEHNR, CDR2 FQNEAQ (reference sequence). CDR3 length: 14 residues. Losses at the gene ends were 5 bases for V and 10 bases for J; bases not matched to a gene: 9. The DNA for the CDR3 is TGTGCCAGCAGCCTAAGTAGCGGGAGTGGGGAGCAGTTCTTC. It specifies CASSLSSGSGEQFF.

This chain connects TRBV29-1 to TRBJ1-1; D may be TRBD1 (5 bases). V lost 3 bases to trimming and J lost 6 bases, with 8 bases between them. The CDR3 extends over 11 amino acids. Germline V CDR1 and CDR2: SQVTM, ANQGSEA. CDR3 region: CSVEAGAEAFF. The CDR3 DNA is TGCAGCGTTGAGGCGGGGGCTGAAGCTTTCTTT.

This clonotype has just a few counts. This chain connects TRBV2 to TRBJ1-1; D uncertain. The CDR3 is 14 residues long. Germline V lookup: CDR1 SNHLY, CDR2 FYNNEI. Trimming pared 4 bases from V and 1 base from J, leaving 10 bases between. Here the CDR3 reads CASSGEGPNTEAFF. The CDR3 DNA is TGTGCCAGCAGTGGGGAGGGCCCGAACACTGAAGCTTTCTTT.

This chain uses TRBV7-2 with TRBJ2-1, with 8 bases that match TRBD2. Germline V CDR1 and CDR2: SGHTA, FQGNSA. V lost 8 bases to trimming and J lost 13 bases; unmatched junction nucleotides: 7. The CDR3 has 11 amino acids. The CDR3 sequence: CASGFRGGQFF. As DNA, the CDR3 is TGTGCCAGCGGATTTCGGGGGGGCCAGTTCTTC. Full variable domain (remainder filled in from reference TRBV7-2 and TRBJ2-1): GAGVSQSPSNKVTEKGKDVELRCDPISGHTALYWYRQSLGQGLEFLIYFQGNSAPDKSGLPSDRFSAERTGGSVSTLTIQRTQQEDSAVYLCASGFRGGQFFGPGTRLTVL.

This chain's CDR3 is CASSGRTSGGAFEQFF. CDR3 coding DNA: TGTGCCAGCAGCGGAAGGACTAGCGGGGGGGCTTTTGAGCAGTTCTTC. The chain is built from TRBV9 and TRBJ2-1; TRBD2 matches 15 bases. The CDR3 covers 16 residues. With 3 bases clipped from V and 9 bases from J, the junction kept 7 bases outside the gene matches. The germline CDR1 and CDR2 sequences are SGDLS and YYNGEE.

In this sample, this clonotype turned up a few times. The rearrangement links TRBV9 to TRBJ2-3, with D possibly matching TRBD2 (6 bases). This CDR3 is 13 amino acids long. Germline CDR1 SGDLS, CDR2 YYNGEE. The ends were cut back, 2 bases at V and 10 bases at J, with 14 bases in the middle. CDR3 loop: CASSVRLGHAQYF. DNA for the CDR3: TGTGCCAGCAGCGTCCGACTAGGGCATGCGCAGTATTTT. Variable domain in full (rest from reference TRBV9 and TRBJ2-3): DSGVTQTPKHLITATGQRVTLRCSPRSGDLSVYWYQQSLDQGLQFLIQYYNGEERAKGNILERFSAQQFPDLHSELNLSSLELGDSALYFCASSVRLGHAQYFGPGTRLTVL.

The chain links TRBV2 to TRBJ1-2, with 9 nucleotides matching TRBD1. V was clipped by 6 bases and J by 3 bases; unmatched bases: 14. CDR1 and CDR2 from the germline V gene are SNHLY and FYNNEI. This CDR3 region has 17 residues. This chain's CDR3 is CASSSTRTGVVDYGYTF. The CDR3, as DNA: TGTGCCAGCAGCTCCACCCGGACAGGGGTGGTCGACTATGGCTACACCTTC.

The chain uses TRBV4-1 and TRBJ1-4; D uncertain. Per the germline V gene, CDR1 is MGHRA and CDR2 is YSYEKL. The V and J ends lost 4 bases and 0 bases respectively, with 15 bases between them. The CDR3 covers 17 residues. Written as DNA, the CDR3 is TGCGCCAGCAGCCCAAGGGAGGTGATAGCAACTAATGAAAAACTGTTTTTT. This gives the protein CASSPREVIATNEKLFF.

In its sample, this clonotype was seen a few times. This chain uses TRBV27 with TRBJ2-7; D possibly uses TRBD1 or TRBD2 (5 bases each). This CDR3 has 14 amino acids. CDR1 is MNHEY and CDR2 is SMNVEV in the germline V gene (reference sequence). The V end lost 5 bases, the J end lost 3 bases, and 14 bases lay between the germline ends. The CDR3 DNA is TGTGCCAGCAGTCCAGGTGGGGGACGCTACGAGCAGTACTTC. Its translation: CASSPGGGRYEQYF.

This clonotype was observed a few times. The chain employs TRBV12-3 or TRBV12-4 and TRBJ2-1; the D gene is possibly TRBD1 (5 bases). V gave up 7 bases and J gave up 10 bases, with 14 bases separating them. CDR3 length: 12 residues. The CDR3 bases are TGTGCCAGCAAAGGGGATGGTGGAGAGCAGTTCTTC. Its protein product is CASKGDGGEQFF.

Many counts were recorded for this clonotype. V is TRBV12-3 or TRBV12-4 and J is TRBJ2-3; maybe TRBD1 (5 bases). Trimming cost V 1 base and J 5 bases, with 10 bases left between them. This CDR3 contains 14 residues. The CDR3 DNA reads TGTGCCAGCAGTTTAGTTAAGGGGCAAGATACGCAGTATTTT. It encodes CASSLVKGQDTQYF.

The CDR3 reads CASSEERGHYNEQFF. CDR3 bases: TGTGCCAGCAGTGAGGAGCGGGGGCACTACAATGAGCAGTTCTTC. The chain is built from TRBV6-2 or TRBV6-3 and TRBJ2-1; 8 bases map to TRBD2. The V gene end was trimmed by 5 bases and the J gene end by 3 bases; junction bases not matched to a gene: 6. CDR3 size: 15 residues. In germline, CDR1 is MNHEY, CDR2 SVGEGT.

The chain uses TRBV20-1 and TRBJ2-7; 13 nucleotides line up with TRBD2. The CDR3 is 14 residues long. The ends lost 5 bases at V and 2 bases at J; junction bases unmatched: 3. Germline V gene sequence: CDR1 DFQATT, CDR2 SNEGSKA (reference sequence). CDR3 region: CSASGLAGPYEQYF. CDR3 bases: TGCAGTGCTTCGGGACTAGCGGGGCCCTACGAGCAGTACTTC.

The V and J genes are TRBV6-2 or TRBV6-3 and TRBJ2-1; D unclear. The CDR3 covers 13 residues. The V end was cut by 3 bases, the J end by 6 bases, with 9 bases between. CDR1 MNHEY and CDR2 SVGEGT come from the germline V gene. The CDR3 nucleotides are TGTGCCAGCAGTTATTTTGTGCGCAATGAGCAGTTCTTC. This translates into CASSYFVRNEQFF.

The chain combines TRBV12-5 with TRBJ2-2; D gene unclear. Trimming removed 0 bases at V and 5 bases at J, with 7 bases between. CDR1 LGHNT and CDR2 FRNRAP come from the germline V gene. This CDR3 has 14 amino acids. The CDR3: CASGLVVETGELFF. The CDR3 DNA reads TGTGCTAGTGGTTTGGTAGTGGAAACCGGGGAGCTGTTTTTT.